This T cell receptor (beta chain) was found in a study of blood T cell repertoires in COVID-19. As for the study in general: Researchers got acute and convalescent COVID-19 samples from the United States, Italy and Spain. The cDNA or gDNA used as material had been derived from T cells, B-cell-depleted T cells, or PBMCs.

CDR1 and CDR2 from the germline V gene are SGHTA and FQGNSA. This CDR3 contains 14 residues. The V end lost 4 bases, the J end lost 2 bases, and 11 bases lay between the germline ends. In the study's own analysis: Using reference gene primer amplification, nucleated cell counts were estimated. Profiled with immunoSEQ multiplex PCR; TCRdb holds only in-frame clones, not every one. V and J calls and clone size are copied from that table; D and trimming were computed from the DNA. The table lists approximately 250,000 clones, about 86% of them singletons. The chain uses TRBV7-2 and TRBJ1-2; TRBD1 might be the D (6 bases). This TCR derives from a man younger than 35 with active or convalescent COVID-19. The sequenced sample was peripheral blood. CDR3 sequence: CASSSPQGNYGYTF. DNA for the CDR3: TGTGCCAGCAGCTCCCCCCAGGGGAACTATGGCTACACCTTC.